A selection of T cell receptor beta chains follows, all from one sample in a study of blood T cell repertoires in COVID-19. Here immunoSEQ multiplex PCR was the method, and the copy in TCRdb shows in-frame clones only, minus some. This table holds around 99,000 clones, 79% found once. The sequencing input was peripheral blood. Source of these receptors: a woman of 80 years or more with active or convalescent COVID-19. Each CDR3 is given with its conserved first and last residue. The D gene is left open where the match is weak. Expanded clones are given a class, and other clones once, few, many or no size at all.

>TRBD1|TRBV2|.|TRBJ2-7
TGTGCCAGCAGCCGGGACAGGGGTTTCGACGAGCAGTACTTC
CASSRDRGFDEQYF
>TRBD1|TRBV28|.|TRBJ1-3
TGTGCCAGCAGTTTATCCGGCAGGGGGGAGAGAGGAAACACCATATATTTT
CASSLSGRGERGNTIYF
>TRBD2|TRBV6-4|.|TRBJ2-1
TGTGCCAGCAGTGACTTTTTGACTAGCGGGAGCCATGAGCAGTTCTTC
CASSDFLTSGSHEQFF
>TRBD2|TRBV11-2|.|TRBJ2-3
TGTGCCAGCAGCTTAAGTCCTAGCGGGAGACGGGGTACAGATACGCAGTATTTT
CASSLSPSGRRGTDTQYF
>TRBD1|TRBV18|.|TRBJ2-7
TGTGCCAGCTCTCCCAGGGGGCTAGAAGAGCAGTACTTC
CASSPRGLEEQYF
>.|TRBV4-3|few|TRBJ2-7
TGCGCCAGCAGCCAAGATGTGATCCGGACTTCCACCTACGAGCAGTACTTC
CASSQDVIRTSTYEQYF
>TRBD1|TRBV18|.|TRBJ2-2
TGTGCCAGCTCACCACGGACAGGGACCGGGGAGCTGTTTTTT
CASSPRTGTGELFF
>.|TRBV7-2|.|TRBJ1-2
TGTGCCAGCAGCCCTGTTAACTATGGCTACACCTTC
CASSPVNYGYTF
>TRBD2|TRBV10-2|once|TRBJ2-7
TGCGCCAGCAGTGAGCTAGCGGGGTCCTCCGAGCAGTACTTC
CASSELAGSSEQYF
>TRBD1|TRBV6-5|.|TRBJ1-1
TGTGCCAGCAGACCCGGACAGGCATACACTGAAGCTTTCTTT
CASRPGQAYTEAFF
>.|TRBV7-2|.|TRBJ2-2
TGTGCCAGCAGCTTAATTAGACTTCTTTCCCCCGGGGAGCTGTTTTTT
CASSLIRLLSPGELFF
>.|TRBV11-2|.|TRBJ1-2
TGTGCCAGCAGCTTAGACACAGCCTATGGCTACACCTTC
CASSLDTAYGYTF
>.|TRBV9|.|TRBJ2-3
TGTGCCAGCAGCGTAGTATCTCGCACAGATACGCAGTATTTT
CASSVVSRTDTQYF
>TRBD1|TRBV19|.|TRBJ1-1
TGTGCCAGTACCGACCCGCGACAGGGAACGAACACTGAAGCTTTCTTT
CASTDPRQGTNTEAFF
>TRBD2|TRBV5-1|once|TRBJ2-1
TGTGCCAGCAGCCTTGGGGGACTAACCTACAATGAGCAGTTCTTC
CASSLGGLTYNEQFF
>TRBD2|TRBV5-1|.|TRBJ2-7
TGCGCCAGCAGCCGGGGGACTAGCGAGTCCTACGAGCAGTACTTC
CASSRGTSESYEQYF
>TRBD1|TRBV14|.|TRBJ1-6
TGTGCCAGCAGCCAAGTCGGGACAGTGAAATCACCCCTCCACTTT
CASSQVGTVKSPLHF
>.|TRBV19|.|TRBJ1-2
TGTGCCAGGTCCGGGGAAGGCTACACCTTC
CARSGEGYTF
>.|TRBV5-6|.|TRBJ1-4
TGTGCCAGCAGCTGGGGCGGTCAGGCCTCATTTGCAACTAATGAAAAACTGTTTTTT
CASSWGGQASFATNEKLFF
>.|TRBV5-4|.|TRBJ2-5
TGTGCCAGCAGCTTGTTCGGGGAGACCCAGTACTTC
CASSLFGETQYF
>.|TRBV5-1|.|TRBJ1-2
TGTGCCAGCAGCTGGGGCGGGGCCGTAAACTATGGCTACACCTTC
CASSWGGAVNYGYTF
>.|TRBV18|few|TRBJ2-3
TGTGCCAGCTCGACCGGGTCCCCCGGGGATACGCAGTATTTT
CASSTGSPGDTQYF
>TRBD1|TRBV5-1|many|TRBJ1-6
TGTGCCAGCAGCTCGGGACAGGGGGGTTCACCCCTCCACTTT
CASSSGQGGSPLHF
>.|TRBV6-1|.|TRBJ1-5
TGTGCCAGCAGTGAGATTACAGGGAGAAGGAACAATCAGCCCCAGCATTTT
CASSEITGRRNNQPQHF
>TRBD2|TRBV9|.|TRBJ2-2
TGTGCCAGCAGCGCCGGACTAGCGGGAGGGCCGTCGGACACCGGGGAGCTGTTTTTT
CASSAGLAGGPSDTGELFF
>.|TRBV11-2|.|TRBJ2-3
TGTGCCAGCAGCCGACAGTTGAGTGTTACAGATACGCAGTATTTT
CASSRQLSVTDTQYF
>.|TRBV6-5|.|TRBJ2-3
TGTGCCAGCAGTAGGGTGGACAGTAGCACAGATACGCAGTATTTT
CASSRVDSSTDTQYF
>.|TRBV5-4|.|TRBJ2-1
TGTGCCAGCAGCTTGGCGGGCGGGAACTATGAGCAGTTCTTC
CASSLAGGNYEQFF
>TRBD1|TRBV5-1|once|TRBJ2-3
TGCGCCAGCAGCACTGGACAGGGGAGCACAGATACGCAGTATTTT
CASSTGQGSTDTQYF
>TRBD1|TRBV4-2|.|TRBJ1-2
TGTGCCAGCAGCCGCGGACAGGGGAGGGACTATGGCTACACCTTC
CASSRGQGRDYGYTF
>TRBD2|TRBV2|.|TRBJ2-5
TGTGCCAGCAGCGTTAGCGGGAGGGCCGAGGAGACCCAGTACTTC
CASSVSGRAEETQYF
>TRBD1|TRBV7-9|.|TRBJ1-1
TGTGCCAGCAGTCTACAGGGGGGAACTGAAGCTTTCTTT
CASSLQGGTEAFF
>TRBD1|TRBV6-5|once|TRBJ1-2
TGTGCCAGCAGTCCCAGGACAGGTTATGGCTACACCTTC
CASSPRTGYGYTF
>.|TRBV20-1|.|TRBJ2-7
TGCAGTGCTAGTCGGGGGGCGCGTTACGAGCAGTACTTC
CSASRGARYEQYF
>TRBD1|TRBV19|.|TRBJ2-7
TGTGCCAGTAGTAGGGACAGGGGCTACGAGCAGTACTTC
CASSRDRGYEQYF
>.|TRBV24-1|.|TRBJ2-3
TGTGCCACCAGTGTAGGCAGGGGAGTGGGCACAGATACGCAGTATTTT
CATSVGRGVGTDTQYF
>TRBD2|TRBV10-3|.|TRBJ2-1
TGTGCCACTTCCCCCGGGCGGGAGGGTAATGAGCAGTTCTTC
CATSPGREGNEQFF
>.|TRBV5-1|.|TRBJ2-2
TGCGCCAGCAGCTATACAGGGAATACTGGTACCGGGGAGCTGTTTTTT
CASSYTGNTGTGELFF
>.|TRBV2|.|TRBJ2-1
TGTGCCAGCAGTATAAGTCGGGACAATGAGCAGTTCTTC
CASSISRDNEQFF
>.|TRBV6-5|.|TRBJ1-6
TGTGCCAGCAGTCACTCAGACAGGAAGAGTTCACCCCTCCACTTT
CASSHSDRKSSPLHF
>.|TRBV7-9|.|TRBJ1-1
TGTGCCAGCAGCTTAGGGCAGGGGTACACTGAAGCTTTCTTT
CASSLGQGYTEAFF
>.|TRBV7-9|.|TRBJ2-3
TGTGCCAGCAGCACCAGTCGCGGGCGGTTCGCAGATACGCAGTATTTT
CASSTSRGRFADTQYF
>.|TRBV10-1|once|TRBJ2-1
TGCGCCAGCAGCCGTAGCGGAACCTACAATGAGCAGTTCTTC
CASSRSGTYNEQFF
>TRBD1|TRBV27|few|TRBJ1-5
TGTGCCAGCAGCTGGGACAGGTTGGAGCCCCAGCATTTT
CASSWDRLEPQHF
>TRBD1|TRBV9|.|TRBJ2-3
TGTGCCAGCAGCGTAGATCAACAGGGGGTCACAGATACGCAGTATTTT
CASSVDQQGVTDTQYF
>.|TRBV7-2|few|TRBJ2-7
TGTGCCAGCAGCTTAGGACTCGAGCAGTACTTC
CASSLGLEQYF
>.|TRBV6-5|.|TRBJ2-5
TGTGCCCAGCTCCGGGAATACCACCAAGAGACCCAGTACTTC
CAQLREYHQETQYF
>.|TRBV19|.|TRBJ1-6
TGTGCCAGTAGTATAGACAGGAATCGGAATTCACCCCTCCACTTT
CASSIDRNRNSPLHF
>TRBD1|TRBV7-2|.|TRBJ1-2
TGTGCCAGCAACTTAGGACAGGGGAGCTATGGCTACACCTTC
CASNLGQGSYGYTF
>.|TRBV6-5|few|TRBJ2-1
TGTGCCAGCAGGAACGGTATAAGCTACAATGAGCAGTTCTTC
CASRNGISYNEQFF
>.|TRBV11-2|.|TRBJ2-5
TGTGCCAGCAGCTCCTTAGGGGGAGGGGGCCAAGAGACCCAGTACTTC
CASSSLGGGGQETQYF
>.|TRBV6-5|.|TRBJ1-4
TGTGCCAGCAGCGCCCCCGCCGGAGGGGAGTCGGAACTGTTTTTT
CASSAPAGGESELFF
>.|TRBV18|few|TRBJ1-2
TGTGCCAGCTCACCACGGACAGCAAACTATGGCTACACCTTC
CASSPRTANYGYTF
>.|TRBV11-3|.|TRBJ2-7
TGTGCCAGCAGCTGGGGGGGCAGTTCCTCCGAGCAGTACTTC
CASSWGGSSSEQYF
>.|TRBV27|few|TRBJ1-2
TGTGCCAGCAGTTGGGGCCTCTATGGCTACACCTTC
CASSWGLYGYTF
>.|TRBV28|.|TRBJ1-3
TGTGCCAGCACCGAGGGGGTCCATTCTGGAAACACCATATATTTT
CASTEGVHSGNTIYF
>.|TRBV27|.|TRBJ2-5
TGTGCCAGCAGTTTAGGTGGGACACCTAAAGAGACCCAGTACTTC
CASSLGGTPKETQYF